The clone carrying this T cell receptor (beta chain) has more than one count but fewer than ten. Its antigen is not identified. CDR3 length equals 13 residues. CDR1 LGHNA and CDR2 YSLEER come from the germline V gene. V lost 0 bases and J lost 5, with 7 bases in between. Clones were sequenced by immunoSEQ multiplex PCR, and TCRdb holds only the in-frame ones, with some missing. Here the sample spans about 130,000 clones, 84% being singletons. This sample stems from a study of cytotoxic CD8 clonotypes in ibrutinib-treated CLL. Study-level information: IGHV unmutated roughly 17; relapsed/refractory 11; treatment-naive some 14.

Study-level results: Contraction or stability on treatment characterized the public clonotypes, which were uncommon. Baseline clonality, higher than in age-matched healthy donors, tracked circulating CD8+ T-cell counts.

The sequences come from PBMCs, collected after 24 months of ibrutinib treatment. The J gene is TRBJ1-1, the V gene TRBV4-3, with D uncertain. This clonotype was obtained from a human donor with chronic lymphocytic leukemia. CDR3 in amino acids: CASSQDIWTEAFF. For the CDR3, the DNA is TGCGCCAGCAGCCAAGATATATGGACTGAAGCTTTCTTT.